This T cell receptor beta chain was retrieved from a study of blood T cell repertoires in COVID-19. Turning to the study itself: COVID-19 samples from acute and convalescent phases originated in the United States, Italy and Spain. T cells, B-cell-depleted T cells, or PBMCs supplied cDNA or gDNA.

The CDR3 length is 14 residues. With 2 bases clipped from V and 4 bases from J, the junction kept 4 bases outside the gene matches. CDR1 SGHDT and CDR2 YYEEEE come from the germline V gene. Across about two dozen US areas, participants ranged in age from about 18 to 100 years. Per the study methods: Quantification of nucleated cells was approximated via reference gene primer amplification. Method: immunoSEQ multiplex PCR; TCRdb's copy keeps in-frame clones and lacks some. From that table come the V and J calls and clone size; the DNA was used to work out D and trimming. Among approximately 150,000 clones listed, approximately 81% were seen once.

The chain joins TRBV5-6 to TRBJ1-1; 8 bases line up with TRBD1. Sequencing used PBMCs or T cells enriched from blood (not recorded which). The source is a woman in her thirties or forties with acute COVID-19. The CDR3 sequence is CASSFQTGGTEAFF. The CDR3 DNA sequence: TGTGCCAGCAGCTTCCAAACAGGGGGCACTGAAGCTTTCTTT.